These 26 T cell receptor beta chains originate from one sample sequenced in a study of CD8 T cells in ankylosing spondylitis. TCRdb analysed the 5' RACE reads with MiXCR anew, one entry per CDR3 protein. The data hold some 220,000 distinct CDR3 sequences, with about 11% observed a single time. The sample comprised blood, either unsorted or a sorted T cell fraction (not recorded which). Receptors were obtained from a male donor with ankylosing spondylitis or in good health (not recorded which).

In its sample, this clonotype was seen a few times. The CDR3 reads CASSFAGVREQFF. The CDR3 DNA is TGTGCCAGCAGCTTTGCGGGGGTGAGGGAGCAGTTCTTC. The chain carries TRBV7-9 and TRBJ2-1, with 7 bases aligning to TRBD2. Germline values: CDR1 SEHNR, CDR2 FQNEAQ (reference sequence). V was pared by 3 bases and J by 10 bases, with 6 bases of the junction left unmatched. The CDR3 is made up of 13 amino acids. Full variable domain (rest looked up from reference TRBV7-9 and TRBJ2-1): DTGVSQNPRHKITKRGQNVTFRCDPISEHNRLYWYRQTLGQGPEFLTYFQNEAQLEKSRLLSDRFSAERPKGSFSTLEIQRTEQGDSAMYLCASSFAGVREQFFGPGTRLTVL.

This clonotype was recorded a few times. The gene calls are TRBV7-2 and TRBJ2-1; 12 nucleotides line up with TRBD2. CDR3 length: 15 amino acids. With V trimmed by 5 bases and J by 5 bases, 4 bases remained unmatched. Germline CDR1 SGHTA, CDR2 FQGNSA. For the CDR3, the DNA is TGTGCCAGCAGCATCCCTAGCGGGGGGGACAATGAGCAGTTCTTC. Protein product: CASSIPSGGDNEQFF. The variable domain in full, with the rest retrieved from reference TRBV7-2 and TRBJ2-1, is GAGVSQSPSNKVTEKGKDVELRCDPISGHTALYWYRQSLGQGLEFLIYFQGNSAPDKSGLPSDRFSAERTGGSVSTLTIQRTQQEDSAVYLCASSIPSGGDNEQFFGPGTRLTVL.

This clonotype was seen many times. The chain couples TRBV10-2 to TRBJ2-2; maybe TRBD2 (6 bases). CDR1 and CDR2 from the germline V gene are WSHSY and SAAADI. The CDR3 loop spans 14 amino acids. Trimming cost V 10 bases and J 0 bases, with 12 bases left between them. The CDR3, as DNA: TGCGCCACCTACCGGGGGACGAACACCGGGGAGCTGTTTTTT. It specifies CATYRGTNTGELFF.

This clonotype was detected many times. The chain carries TRBV20-1 and TRBJ2-7; TRBD2 is a possible D gene (6 bases). Germline V CDR1 and CDR2: DFQATT, SNEGSKA (reference sequence). The V end was cut by 0 bases, the J end by 5 bases, with 20 bases between. The CDR3 length is 16 residues. Here the CDR3 reads CSARDPGGSAGNEQYF. CDR3 bases: TGCAGTGCTAGAGATCCTGGCGGTTCGGCGGGAAACGAGCAGTACTTC.

This clonotype was seen repeatedly, ten times or more. The rearrangement uses TRBV5-6 and TRBJ2-1, with 8 bases fitting TRBD1. The CDR3 length is 14 residues. Germline CDR1 reads SGHDT; CDR2 reads YYEEEE. With 4 bases clipped from V and 8 bases from J, the junction kept 8 bases outside the gene matches. CDR3 coding DNA: TGTGCCAGCAGCCGCTCAGGACAGGGACATGAGCAGTTCTTC. Protein: CASSRSGQGHEQFF.

Concerning this clonotype: The junction and the germline gene differ at one end; a read error may be behind it. The V gene is TRBV7-2, the J gene TRBJ2-6; D gene unclear. This CDR3 contains 13 residues. CDR1 SGHTA and CDR2 FQGNSA come from the germline V gene. CDR3 in amino acids: CVSSFMGANVLTF. The CDR3 coding sequence is TGTGTCAGCAGCTTTATGGGGGCCAACGTCCTGACTTTC.

This clonotype appeared many times. This chain connects TRBV29-1 to TRBJ2-1; 8 nucleotides line up with TRBD1. The CDR3 spans 13 residues. The germline gives CDR1 SQVTM, CDR2 ANQGSEA. V gave up 4 bases and J gave up 2 bases; unmatched junction bases: 1. In nucleotides, the CDR3 is TGCAGCGTTGGACAGGGGCCCTACAATGAGCAGTTCTTC. It codes for CSVGQGPYNEQFF.

The chain links TRBV7-2 to TRBJ2-7, with D perhaps given as TRBD1 or TRBD2 (5 bases each). Trimming removed 10 bases from V and 0 bases from J, with 16 bases in between. The CDR3 is 14 residues long. In germline, CDR1 is SGHTA, CDR2 FQGNSA. For the CDR3, the DNA is TGTGCCATCGAGGGACCCGACAACTCCTACGAGCAGTACTTC. It translates to CAIEGPDNSYEQYF.

This clonotype was found many times. V is TRBV28 and J is TRBJ2-3, with 7 bases matching TRBD1. The length of the CDR3 is 14 residues. Germline lookup yields CDR1 MDHEN and CDR2 SYDVKM. V lost 6 bases, J lost 2 bases, and 5 bases stayed unmatched. The CDR3 loop is CASRPDRATDTQYF. CDR3 bases: TGTGCCAGCAGGCCTGACAGGGCCACAGATACGCAGTATTTT.

This clonotype showed up many times. This may be a read error, as it is one base from a much larger clone. V gene TRBV5-1 combines with J gene TRBJ2-1, with D possibly called TRBD1 or TRBD2 (5 bases each). CDR3 length: 14 residues. Germline V CDR1 and CDR2: SGHRS, YFSETQ. V was pared by 4 bases and J by 12 bases, with 20 bases between. The CDR3, as DNA: TGCGCCAGCAGCCCAAGCCCCGTACGGGACGGGCAGTTCTTC. Translated: CASSPSPVRDGQFF.

This clonotype was seen ten or more times. J is TRBJ2-3 and V is TRBV7-6, with D perhaps TRBD2 (6 bases). Trimming left V 5 bases short and J 6 bases short, with 15 bases between. Per germline, CDR1 SGHVS and CDR2 FNYEAQ. CDR3 size: 14 residues. The chain's CDR3 is CASSPWRGSDTQYF. The CDR3 coding sequence is TGTGCCAGCAGCCCCTGGAGGGGATCGGATACGCAGTATTTT.

This clonotype was found many times. V is TRBV5-8 and J is TRBJ1-2, with D possibly matching TRBD1 (6 bases). Trimming cost V 4 bases and J 4 bases, with 17 bases left between them. This CDR3 has 15 residues. Germline lookup yields CDR1 SGHTS and CDR2 YDEGEE. In DNA form, the CDR3 reads TGTGCCAGCAGCAGAACGGGACAACTACCCTATGGCTACACCTTC. Residues: CASSRTGQLPYGYTF. The variable domain in full, with the rest retrieved from reference TRBV5-8 and TRBJ1-2, is EAGVTQSPTHLIKTRGQQATLRCSPISGHTSVYWYQQALGLGLQFLLWYDEGEERNRGNFPPRFSGRQFPNYSSELNVNALELEDSALYLCASSRTGQLPYGYTFGSGTRLTVV.

The table lists this clonotype with many counts. The J gene is TRBJ2-2, the V gene TRBV12-3 or TRBV12-4, with D perhaps being TRBD1 or TRBD2 (5 bases each). Trimming took 0 bases from V and 6 from J, leaving 11 bases between them. The CDR3 spans 15 residues. The CDR3 coding sequence is TGTGCCAGCAGTTTAGCATCTAGGGGAGCCGGGGAGCTGTTTTTT. This gives the protein CASSLASRGAGELFF.

The sample holds many counts of this clonotype. The chain carries TRBV11-2 and TRBJ2-3; D is unresolved. In germline, CDR1 is SGHAT, CDR2 FQNNGV. V lost 3 bases to trimming and J lost 6 bases, with 13 bases between them. There are 14 residues in the CDR3. The CDR3 region has the DNA TGTGCCAGCAGCTTCGCGTCCTTGTTCGATACGCAGTATTTT. Protein: CASSFASLFDTQYF.

The chain links TRBV20-1 to TRBJ2-7, with D tentatively TRBD1 (6 bases). Germline V gives CDR1 DFQATT, CDR2 SNEGSKA (reference sequence). The length of the CDR3 is 13 residues. V was cut by 5 bases and J by 5 bases, with 16 bases left in between. Written as DNA, the CDR3 is TGCAGTGCTGTCGGGACAAGGTGGAACGAGCAGTACTTC. As protein: CSAVGTRWNEQYF.

This clonotype was seen ten or more times. V and J are TRBV6-1 and TRBJ2-3, with D perhaps TRBD1 or TRBD2 (5 bases each). Per germline, CDR1 MNHNS and CDR2 SASEGT. This CDR3 contains 14 residues. The ends were cut back, 4 bases at V and 2 bases at J, with 10 bases in the middle. The CDR3 region is CASSAGTVTDTQYF. The CDR3 region has the DNA TGTGCCAGCAGTGCAGGGACGGTCACAGATACGCAGTATTTT.

The DNA for the CDR3 is TGCAGCGTTGAAGACGAGGGGTCGGGCTCCCGGTCCTATGGCTACACCTTC. Protein: CSVEDEGSGSRSYGYTF. The chain has TRBV29-1 and TRBJ1-2; weak D call: TRBD1 (5 bases). Trimming removed 0 bases from V and 4 bases from J, with 21 bases in between. Germline lookup yields CDR1 SQVTM and CDR2 ANQGSEA. The CDR3 has 17 residues.

V gene TRBV11-1 combines with J gene TRBJ2-6, with a possible D match to TRBD1 (8 bases). Per the germline V gene, CDR1 is SGHAT and CDR2 is FQDESV (reference sequence). V was clipped by 5 bases and J by 0 bases, with 17 bases between them. This CDR3 contains 18 residues. DNA of the CDR3: TGTGCCAGCAGCCCGCGGACAGGGAGGGACTCTGGGGCCAACGTCCTGACTTTC. Translated: CASSPRTGRDSGANVLTF.

This clonotype was found many times. The gene calls are TRBV13 and TRBJ1-3; unclear D gene. Germline CDR1 is PRHDT and CDR2 is FYEKMQ (reference sequence). V was trimmed by 5 bases and J by 8 bases, leaving 10 bases between them. The CDR3 is 12 residues long. The CDR3 sequence: CASSSGGDTIYF. The CDR3, as DNA: TGTGCCAGCAGCAGTGGCGGAGACACCATATATTTT.

This CDR3 is CASSQDKDRNEKLFF. CDR3 in DNA: TGTGCCAGCAGCCAAGATAAGGACAGAAACGAAAAACTGTTTTTT. The V gene is TRBV14, the J gene TRBJ1-4; perhaps TRBD1 as D (6 bases). This CDR3 is 15 amino acids long. The ends were cut back, 0 bases at V and 8 bases at J, with 13 bases in the middle. Germline CDR1 and CDR2: SGHDN and FVKESK.

This clonotype came up a few times. The rearrangement joins TRBV4-2 to TRBJ2-3, with 10 nucleotides matching TRBD2. V shed 3 bases, J shed 0 bases, and the junction held 6 bases outside the gene matches. This CDR3 is 17 amino acids long. Germline-derived CDR1 and CDR2 are LGHNA and YNFKEQ. The CDR3 DNA sequence: TGTGCCAGCAGCCATGGTAGCGGGGGGCTTAGCACAGATACGCAGTATTTT. It specifies CASSHGSGGLSTDTQYF.

The CDR3 nucleotides are TGTGCCAGCAGCGCCCGGGACATGACGAACACTGAAGCTTTCTTT. Residues: CASSARDMTNTEAFF. V and J are TRBV7-9 and TRBJ1-1; possibly TRBD1 for D (6 bases). Deletions cut 5 bases from V and 1 base from J, with 14 bases between. Germline V lookup: CDR1 SEHNR, CDR2 FQNEAQ (reference sequence). This CDR3 region has 15 residues.

This clonotype was recorded many times. The chain employs TRBV10-2 and TRBJ2-1; D perhaps matches TRBD2 (6 bases). Trimming left V 6 bases short and J 0 bases short, with 12 bases between. The CDR3 covers 15 residues. Looked up from germline, CDR1 is WSHSY and CDR2 is SAAADI. The CDR3 protein is CASREGRSSYNEQFF. The CDR3 region has the DNA TGCGCCAGCAGGGAGGGTAGGAGCTCCTACAATGAGCAGTTCTTC.

At least ten counts were recorded for this clonotype. The CDR3 nucleotides read TGCAGTGCTGCCGCAATAATGAACACTGAAGCTTTCTTT. Protein sequence: CSAAAIMNTEAFF. The chain combines TRBV20-1 with TRBJ1-1; D unresolved. Germline values: CDR1 DFQATT, CDR2 SNEGSKA (reference sequence). Deletions cut 5 bases from V and 0 bases from J, with 10 bases between. The CDR3 sequence is 13 residues long.

The V and J genes are TRBV4-1 and TRBJ1-1; TRBD1 matches 8 bases. Trimming removed 4 bases from V and 10 bases from J; junction bases left unmatched: 20. CDR1 and CDR2 from the germline V gene are MGHRA and YSYEKL. The CDR3 spans 17 residues. The CDR3 here is CASSPHTGGQERGRAFF. The CDR3 DNA is TGCGCCAGCAGCCCCCATACAGGGGGACAGGAACGTGGAAGAGCTTTCTTT.

This clonotype occurred many times. The chain recombines TRBV5-4 with TRBJ1-5; TRBD1 might be the D (5 bases). V gave up 0 bases and J gave up 0 bases, with 19 bases separating them. The germline V gene has CDR1 SGHNT and CDR2 YYREEE (reference sequence). The CDR3 sequence is 19 residues long. CDR3 nucleotide sequence: TGTGCCAGCAGCTTGGTGTTCGGGACCGGCTTAGGTAGCAATCAGCCCCAGCATTTT. Translation: CASSLVFGTGLGSNQPQHF. Full variable domain (rest looked up from reference TRBV5-4 and TRBJ1-5): ETGVTQSPTHLIKTRGQQVTLRCSSQSGHNTVSWYQQALGQGPQFIFQYYREEENGRGNFPPRFSGLQFPNYSSELNVNALELDDSALYLCASSLVFGTGLGSNQPQHFGDGTRLSIL.